This TCR beta chain was identified during a study of cytomegalovirus exposure and HLA in healthy donors. Looking at the study overall: A preliminary data release comprised tens of millions of unique TCRs obtained from HLA-typed donors.

Researchers ran the PCR with 60 Vbeta and 13 Jbeta primers. Repertoires were generated with immunoSEQ multiplex PCR, while TCRdb's copy carries only in-frame clones and drops some. The repertoire holds some 190,000 clones, with roughly 90% as singletons. CDR1 and CDR2 from the germline V gene are SQVTM and ANQGSEA. The CDR3 is made up of 13 amino acids. Specimen: PBMCs. The sequence was collected from a boy aged 2-9 years in good health and CMV-seronegative. The chain joins TRBV29-1 to TRBJ2-5; 7 nucleotides match TRBD2. The J call is uncertain, as TRBJ2-7 better fits the DNA end. CDR3 amino acids: CSAQRDPSYEQYF. CDR3 nucleotides: TGCAGCGCCCAGCGGGACCCTTCCTACGAGCAGTACTTC.